The 23 T cell receptor beta chains in this list originate from one sample, sequenced in a study of Graves' ophthalmopathy and Graves' hyperthyroidism. RNA transcripts yielded amplified TCR beta CDR3 regions. The library came from an HTBI-primed first-round RT-PCR and a second-round multiplex PCR. From the multiplex PCR reads, TCRdb called clonotypes with MiXCR, one entry per CDR3 protein. Of roughly 400,000 distinct CDR3 sequences in the sample, 18% were seen once. Sequencing used peripheral blood. These receptors originate from a woman younger than 35 with Graves' ophthalmopathy.

This clonotype came up many times. The chain uses TRBV20-1 and TRBJ2-7, with D possibly matching TRBD2 (5 bases). The CDR3 is made up of 15 amino acids. V lost 3 bases and J lost 2, with 17 bases in between. CDR1 and CDR2 from the germline V gene are DFQATT and SNEGSKA (reference sequence). CDR3 sequence reads: CSASKVGGTTYEQYF. The CDR3 DNA follows: TGCAGTGCTAGTAAGGTAGGAGGAACTACCTACGAGCAGTACTTC.

This chain links TRBV29-1 with TRBJ2-5, with no clear D. The CDR3 sequence is 15 residues long. CDR1 is SQVTM and CDR2 is ANQGSEA in the germline V gene. Trimming shortened V by 3 bases and J by 4 bases, and 18 bases separated the two germline ends. CDR3 loop: CSVETHLRMGETQYF. CDR3 bases: TGCAGCGTTGAGACTCACTTGCGCATGGGAGAGACCCAGTACTTC.

This clonotype was recorded at least ten times. The rearrangement uses TRBV5-1 and TRBJ2-7; 8 bases agree with TRBD1. The germline V gene has CDR1 SGHRS and CDR2 YFSETQ. The CDR3 is made up of 14 amino acids. V shed 4 bases and J 4 bases; nucleotides not matched to a gene: 7. The CDR3 nucleotides are TGCGCCAGCAGCACCGGACAGGGTGGTTACGAGCAGTACTTC. It yields the protein CASSTGQGGYEQYF. The complete variable domain, with remaining parts taken from reference TRBV5-1 and TRBJ2-7, reads KAGVTQTPRYLIKTRGQQVTLSCSPISGHRSVSWYQQTPGQGLQFLFEYFSETQRNKGNFPGRFSGRQFSNSRSEMNVSTLELGDSALYLCASSTGQGGYEQYFGPGTRLTVT.

The chain combines TRBV4-2 with TRBJ2-5; 8 bases line up with TRBD2. The CDR3 is 15 residues long. The V gene's germline CDR1 is LGHNA and CDR2 YNFKEQ. J lost 5 bases, V lost 0 bases, and 5 bases had no gene match. Here the CDR3 reads CASSQDKQREETQYF. The DNA of the CDR3 is TGTGCCAGCAGCCAAGATAAGCAGCGGGAGGAGACCCAGTACTTC.

The V gene is TRBV2, the J gene TRBJ1-2; 10 positions agree with TRBD1. Per germline, CDR1 SNHLY and CDR2 FYNNEI. CDR3 length: 16 amino acids. V lost 3 bases and J lost 7; bases outside the gene matches: 11. Here the CDR3 reads CASSEGRTGGVLGYTF. The CDR3 bases are TGTGCCAGCAGTGAGGGTAGGACAGGGGGAGTGCTTGGCTACACCTTC.

This clonotype appeared many times. The genes are TRBV4-2 and TRBJ1-5; no definite D call. V shed 0 bases and J shed 2 bases, with 11 bases lying between them. CDR3 length: 16 residues. CDR1 is LGHNA, CDR2 YNFKEQ, per germline. The CDR3 coding sequence is TGTGCCAGCAGCCAAGATCCGGGAGTTGGCAATCAGCCCCAGCATTTT. Its translation is CASSQDPGVGNQPQHF.

There are many counts of this clonotype. The chain joins TRBV12-3 or TRBV12-4 to TRBJ1-5; 8 positions match TRBD1. The CDR3 contains 15 residues. V lost 6 bases to trimming and J lost 6 bases; unmatched junction nucleotides: 10. CDR3: CASRKPGGSSQPQHF. DNA of the CDR3: TGTGCCAGCAGAAAACCAGGGGGCTCGAGTCAGCCCCAGCATTTT.

The chain is built from TRBV28 and TRBJ1-3; 7 nucleotides match TRBD1. Per the germline V gene, CDR1 is MDHEN and CDR2 is SYDVKM. This CDR3 has 14 residues. With V trimmed by 6 bases and J by 4 bases, 6 bases remained unmatched. In DNA form, the CDR3 reads TGTGCCAGCAGGGAATACAGGGGCGGAAACACCATATATTTT. This encodes CASREYRGGNTIYF.

This chain joins TRBV19 and TRBJ2-7; 10 positions match TRBD1. Germline-derived CDR1 and CDR2 are LNHDA and SQIVND (reference sequence). V was pared by 6 bases and J by 0 bases, with 8 bases of the junction left unmatched. The CDR3 contains 16 residues. For the CDR3, the DNA is TGTGCCAGTAGCTTCCGGGACAGGGGTTACTCCTACGAGCAGTACTTC. This sequence encodes CASSFRDRGYSYEQYF.

This clonotype was recorded many times. The chain links TRBV11-2 to TRBJ2-3; D call uncertain. V was pared by 5 bases and J by 2 bases, with 14 bases between. The CDR3 contains 15 residues. Germline V gene sequence: CDR1 SGHAT, CDR2 FQNNGV. The CDR3 spells CASSGGVYLTDTQYF. CDR3 in DNA: TGTGCCAGCAGCGGTGGGGTTTACCTCACAGATACGCAGTATTTT. Together with reference TRBV11-2 and TRBJ2-3, the CDR3 gives the full variable domain: EAGVAQSPRYKIIEKRQSVAFWCNPISGHATLYWYQQILGQGPKLLIQFQNNGVVDDSQLPKDRFSAERLKGVDSTLKIQPAKLEDSAVYLCASSGGVYLTDTQYFGPGTRLTVL.

The V and J genes are TRBV19 and TRBJ2-2, with D possibly TRBD2 on 5 matching bases. The V and J ends lost 6 bases and 6 bases respectively, with 17 bases between them. The CDR3 has 15 amino acids. The germline V gene has CDR1 LNHDA and CDR2 SQIVND (reference sequence). The CDR3 nucleotides are TGTGCCAGTAGCCTTATGGGGAGATCTGCCGGGGAGCTGTTTTTT. It encodes CASSLMGRSAGELFF.

The V call is TRBV6-2 or TRBV6-3, the J call TRBJ2-7; TRBD1 agrees at 7 bases. The ends lost 6 bases at V and 6 bases at J; junction bases unmatched: 8. Per the germline V gene, CDR1 is MNHEY and CDR2 is SVGEGT. The CDR3 has 13 residues. This CDR3 reads CASSNHGTVEQYF. Here the CDR3 DNA reads TGTGCCAGCAGCAACCATGGGACAGTCGAGCAGTACTTC.

Many counts were recorded for this clonotype. V and J are TRBV5-1 and TRBJ2-2, with 7 positions matching TRBD2. V dropped 1 base and J dropped 2; count of bases not matched to a gene: 5. The CDR3 is made up of 16 amino acids. CDR1 is SGHRS, CDR2 YFSETQ, per germline. CDR3 protein: CASSLSGTTNTGELFF. For the CDR3, the DNA is TGCGCCAGCAGCTTGTCCGGGACTACAAACACCGGGGAGCTGTTTTTT.

This clonotype came up many times. The rearrangement joins TRBV7-9 to TRBJ2-7, with TRBD2 identical over 8 bases. The CDR3 has 14 residues. Per the germline V gene, CDR1 is SEHNR and CDR2 is FQNEAQ (reference sequence). V was clipped by 2 bases and J by 6 bases; unmatched bases: 6. The chain's CDR3 is CASSLTGGPLEQYF. The CDR3 DNA follows: TGTGCCAGCAGCTTAACGGGAGGGCCCCTCGAGCAGTACTTC.

This clonotype has ten or more counts. The chain recombines TRBV28 with TRBJ2-7; tentative D call: TRBD1 (7 bases). CDR3 size: 14 residues. Trimming left V 7 bases short and J 4 bases short, with 17 bases between. Germline CDR1 MDHEN, CDR2 SYDVKM. DNA for the CDR3: TGTGCCAGCACCCCTTCTGCAGGGGGGTACGAGCAGTACTTC. Protein: CASTPSAGGYEQYF.

This clonotype was recorded at least ten times. The V call is TRBV10-2, the J call TRBJ1-1; 7 nucleotides agree with TRBD1. The trim removed 7 bases at V and 4 bases at J, leaving 3 bases unmatched. This CDR3 comprises 12 residues. Germline values: CDR1 WSHSY, CDR2 SAAADI. The CDR3 reads CASIDRATEAFF. The CDR3 nucleotides read TGCGCCAGCATCGACAGGGCCACTGAAGCTTTCTTT.

The rearrangement links TRBV7-9 to TRBJ1-1; possibly TRBD1 for D (5 bases). From germline, CDR1 is SEHNR and CDR2 FQNEAQ (reference sequence). V lost 1 base and J lost 6, with 9 bases in between. The CDR3 has 13 residues. For the CDR3, the DNA is TGTGCCAGCAGCTTAGTCAGGGCCCCTGAAGCTTTCTTT. Translation: CASSLVRAPEAFF.

This clonotype came up many times. The chain recombines TRBV25-1 with TRBJ2-7; 7 bases match TRBD2. V lost 2 bases to trimming and J lost 0 bases; unmatched junction nucleotides: 13. The CDR3 sequence is 18 residues long. Per the germline V gene, CDR1 is MGHDK and CDR2 is SYGVNS. CDR3 DNA sequence: TGTGCCAGCAGTGAAGGTGGAGCGGGATTGTCCCACTCCTACGAGCAGTACTTC. Protein: CASSEGGAGLSHSYEQYF.

Only a few counts were recorded for this clonotype. This chain connects TRBV6-2 or TRBV6-3 to TRBJ2-6; TRBD1 matches 8 bases. Germline V lookup: CDR1 MNHEY, CDR2 SVGEGT. Trimming took 4 bases from V and 0 from J; bases not matched to a gene: 8. This CDR3 has 18 amino acids. The CDR3 spells CASSSGTGLLSGANVLTF. The CDR3 DNA is TGTGCCAGCAGTTCCGGGACAGGCCTACTCTCTGGGGCCAACGTCCTGACTTTC.

The chain uses TRBV12-3 or TRBV12-4 and TRBJ2-7; no reliable D call. The V end was cut by 4 bases, the J end by 5 bases, with 12 bases between. The length of the CDR3 is 13 residues. The CDR3: CASSYRPGDEQYF. The CDR3 DNA sequence: TGTGCCAGCAGTTACCGACCAGGTGACGAGCAGTACTTC.

This clonotype was observed at least ten times. The rearrangement joins TRBV20-1 to TRBJ2-7; D tentatively fits TRBD1 or TRBD2 (6 bases each). Looked up from germline, CDR1 is DFQATT and CDR2 is SNEGSKA (reference sequence). The CDR3 extends over 14 amino acids. V lost 6 bases, J lost 0 bases, and 15 bases lay in between. CDR3 residues: CSARRVGHSYEQYF. Here the CDR3 DNA reads TGCAGTGCGAGGAGGGTGGGACACTCCTACGAGCAGTACTTC.

There are many counts of this clonotype. The chain links TRBV29-1 to TRBJ2-5, with 7 bases that match TRBD2. The CDR3 runs 14 residues. Per the germline V gene, CDR1 is SQVTM and CDR2 is ANQGSEA. V was pared by 7 bases and J by 7 bases, with 15 bases of the junction left unmatched. CDR3 region: CSANNRTGGSTQYF. In DNA, the CDR3 is TGCAGCGCAAATAATAGGACCGGGGGGTCGACCCAGTACTTC. The full variable domain, in which reference TRBV29-1 and TRBJ2-5 provide the parts outside the CDR3, is SAVISQKPSRDICQRGTSLTIQCQVDSQVTMMFWYRQQPGQSLTLIATANQGSEATYESGFVIDKFPISRPNLTFSTLTVSNMSPEDSSIYLCSANNRTGGSTQYFGPGTRLLVL.

This clonotype occurred many times. The genes are TRBV29-1 and TRBJ1-6; TRBD1 agrees at 8 bases. V lost 4 bases to trimming and J lost 8 bases; unmatched junction nucleotides: 1. Germline CDR1 SQVTM, CDR2 ANQGSEA. The CDR3 contains 12 residues. CDR3 residues: CSVAQGDSPLHF. The CDR3 DNA reads as TGCAGCGTTGCACAGGGGGATTCACCCCTCCACTTT. The entire variable domain, with the rest obtained from reference TRBV29-1 and TRBJ1-6, is as follows: SAVISQKPSRDICQRGTSLTIQCQVDSQVTMMFWYRQQPGQSLTLIATANQGSEATYESGFVIDKFPISRPNLTFSTLTVSNMSPEDSSIYLCSVAQGDSPLHFGNGTRLTVT.